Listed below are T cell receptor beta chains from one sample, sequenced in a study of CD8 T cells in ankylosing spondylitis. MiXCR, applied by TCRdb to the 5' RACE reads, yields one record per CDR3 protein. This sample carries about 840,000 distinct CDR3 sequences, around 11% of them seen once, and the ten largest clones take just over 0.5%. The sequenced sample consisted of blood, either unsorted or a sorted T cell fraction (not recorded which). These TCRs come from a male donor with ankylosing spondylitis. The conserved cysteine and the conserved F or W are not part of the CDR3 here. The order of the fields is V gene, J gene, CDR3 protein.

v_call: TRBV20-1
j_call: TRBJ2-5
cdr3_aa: SAPDRGGRETQY

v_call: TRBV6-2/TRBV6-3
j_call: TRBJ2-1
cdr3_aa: ATRRGLVYNEQF

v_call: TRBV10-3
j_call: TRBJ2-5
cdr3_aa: AISPQGRGTQY

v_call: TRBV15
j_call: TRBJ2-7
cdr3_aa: ATSRAPTGSYEQY

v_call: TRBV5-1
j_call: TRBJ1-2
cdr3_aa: ASSFSRRDLGYT

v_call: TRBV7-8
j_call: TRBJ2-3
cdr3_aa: ASSLGLTSTDTQY

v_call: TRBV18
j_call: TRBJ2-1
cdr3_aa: ASSPDREEQF

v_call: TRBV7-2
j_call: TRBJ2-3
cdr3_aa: ASSLAVAGAGADTQY

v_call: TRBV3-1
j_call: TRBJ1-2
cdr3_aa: ASSQDFEIYT

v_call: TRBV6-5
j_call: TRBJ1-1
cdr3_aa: ASSYVTLKGVTEAF

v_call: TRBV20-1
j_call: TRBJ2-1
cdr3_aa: SAPTPGTITYNEQF

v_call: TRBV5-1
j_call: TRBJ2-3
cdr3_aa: ASSFLTFTDTQY

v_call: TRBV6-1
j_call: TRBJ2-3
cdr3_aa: ASSTRGVADTQY

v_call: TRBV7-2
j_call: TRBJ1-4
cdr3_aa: ASSSQTADEKLF

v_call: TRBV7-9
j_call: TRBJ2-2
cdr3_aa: AWGELF

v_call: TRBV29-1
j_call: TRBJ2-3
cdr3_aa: SVEQGITDTQY

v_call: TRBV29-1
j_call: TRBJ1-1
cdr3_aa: SGRQVNTEAF

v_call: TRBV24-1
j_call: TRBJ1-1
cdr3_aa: ATSDFWGGEAF

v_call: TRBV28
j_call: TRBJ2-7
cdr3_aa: ASSFGSRLADSSYEQY

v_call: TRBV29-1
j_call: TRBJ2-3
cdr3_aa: SVVSGTDTQY

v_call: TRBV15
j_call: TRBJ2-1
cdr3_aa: ATSRSPTENEQF

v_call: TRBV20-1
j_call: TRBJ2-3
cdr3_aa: SAPDSTSAKYTDTQY

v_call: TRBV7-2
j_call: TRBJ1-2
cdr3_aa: ASSFTAGGGYT

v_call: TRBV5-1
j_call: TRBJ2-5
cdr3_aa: ASSKDLRQETQY

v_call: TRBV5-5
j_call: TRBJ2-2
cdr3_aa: ASSQERDAGELF

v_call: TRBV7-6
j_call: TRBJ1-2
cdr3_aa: ASSSYPGQNYGYT

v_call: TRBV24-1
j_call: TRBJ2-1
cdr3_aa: ATSDFGSTGGGEQF

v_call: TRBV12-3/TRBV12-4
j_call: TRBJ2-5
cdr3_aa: ASSLFPGLASETQY

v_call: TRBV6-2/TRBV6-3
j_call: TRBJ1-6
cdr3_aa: ASYSGQARNSPLH

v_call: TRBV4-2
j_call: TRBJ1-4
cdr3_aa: ASSQDRAENEKLF

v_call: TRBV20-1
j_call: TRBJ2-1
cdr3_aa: SASSGPSSYNEQF

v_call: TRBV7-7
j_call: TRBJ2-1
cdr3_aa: ASSLDGGRGEQF

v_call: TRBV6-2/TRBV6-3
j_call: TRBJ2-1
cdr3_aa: ASSRGLAGTNEQF

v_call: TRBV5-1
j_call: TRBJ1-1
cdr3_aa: ASSRTGQMNTEAF

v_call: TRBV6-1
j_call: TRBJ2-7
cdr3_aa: ASSPRGRGQYEQY

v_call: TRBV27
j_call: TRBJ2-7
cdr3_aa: ASSFVPGTGGYEQY